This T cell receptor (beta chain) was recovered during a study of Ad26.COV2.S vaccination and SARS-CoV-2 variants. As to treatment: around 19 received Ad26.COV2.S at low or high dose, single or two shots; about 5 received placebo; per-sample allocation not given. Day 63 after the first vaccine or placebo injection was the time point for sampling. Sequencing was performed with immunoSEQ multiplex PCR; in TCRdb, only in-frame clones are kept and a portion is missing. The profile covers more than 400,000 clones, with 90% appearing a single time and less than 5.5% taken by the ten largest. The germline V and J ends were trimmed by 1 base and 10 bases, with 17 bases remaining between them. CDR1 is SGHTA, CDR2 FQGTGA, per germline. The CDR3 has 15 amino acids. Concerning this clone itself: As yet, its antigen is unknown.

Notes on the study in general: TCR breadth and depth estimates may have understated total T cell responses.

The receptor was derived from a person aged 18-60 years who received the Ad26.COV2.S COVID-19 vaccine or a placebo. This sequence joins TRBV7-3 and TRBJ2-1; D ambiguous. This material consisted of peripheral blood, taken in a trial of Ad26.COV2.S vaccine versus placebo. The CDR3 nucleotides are TGTGCCAGCAGCTTAAGTAGTCCGGGCTTTAAGGAGCAGTTCTTC. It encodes CASSLSSPGFKEQFF.